This T cell receptor (beta chain) was identified during a study of cytomegalovirus exposure and HLA in healthy donors. Study-wide results and limits: The study put about 180 TCR beta chains on its list as cytomegalovirus-associated.

A note on this clone: No antigen is known for it.

Researchers ran the PCR with 60 Vbeta and 13 Jbeta primers. As processed by the authors: Approximately 9.9 million of 65 million to 95 million unique TCR beta chains were shared, per a later count. The table came from immunoSEQ multiplex PCR; TCRdb's copy has only in-frame clones and leaves some out. V, J and clone size are taken as reported in that table, and D and trimming were inferred from the DNA itself. Its clone listing holds about 78,000 clones. The CDR3 loop spans 14 amino acids. With 4 bases clipped from V and 7 bases from J, the junction kept 6 bases outside the gene matches. CDR1 SGDLS and CDR2 YYNGEE come from the germline V gene.

Sequencing was carried out using PBMCs. The sequence was collected from a female donor in good health and CMV-seropositive. The chain joins TRBV9 to TRBJ1-5; 9 positions match TRBD1. CDR3 DNA sequence: TGTGCCAGCAGCAGGACAGGGGACGGGCAGCCCCAGCATTTT. Amino acids: CASSRTGDGQPQHF.